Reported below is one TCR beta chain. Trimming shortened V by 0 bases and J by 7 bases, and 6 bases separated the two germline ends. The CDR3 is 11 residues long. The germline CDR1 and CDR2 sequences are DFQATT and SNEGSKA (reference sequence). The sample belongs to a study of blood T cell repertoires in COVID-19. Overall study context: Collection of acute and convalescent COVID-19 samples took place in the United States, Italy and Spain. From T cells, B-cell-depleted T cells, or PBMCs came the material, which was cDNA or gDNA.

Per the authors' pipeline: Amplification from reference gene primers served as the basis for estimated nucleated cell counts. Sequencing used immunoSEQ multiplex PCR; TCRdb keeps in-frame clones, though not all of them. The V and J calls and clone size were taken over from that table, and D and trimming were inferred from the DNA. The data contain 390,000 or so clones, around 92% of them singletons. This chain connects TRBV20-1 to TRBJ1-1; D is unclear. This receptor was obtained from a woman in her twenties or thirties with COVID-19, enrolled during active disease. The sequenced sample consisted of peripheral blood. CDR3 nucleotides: TGCAGTGCTAGAGATCAGATTGAAGCTTTCTTT. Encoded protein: CSARDQIEAFF.